This T cell receptor beta chain came from a study of human versus mouse CDR3 diversity and MHC coevolution. Across the study: Between roughly 5.5 x 10^6 and 1.6 x 10^7 valid reads came from each sample.

This CDR3 has 13 amino acids. V lost 5 bases and J 4 bases, leaving 11 bases between the germline ends. CDR1 and CDR2 from the germline V gene are MNHNY and SVGAGI (reference sequence). This clone was detected once. Generated by immunoSEQ multiplex PCR, the TCRdb table keeps only in-frame clones and is missing some. The sample contains about 81,000 clones, 85% to 95% of which appear only once. Sorting isolated naive CD4 T cells lacking CD45RO and expressing CD62L. The sequence came from a person aged 30-69 years in good health. The chain employs TRBV6-6 and TRBJ1-2; D is undetermined. What was sequenced was naive CD4+ T cells from blood. Subset meaning: CD45RO-negative CD62L-positive naive CD4 T cells. The CDR3: CASSAGSIYGYTF. DNA of the CDR3: TGTGCCAGCAGTGCCGGGAGTATCTATGGCTACACCTTC.